Reported below is one T cell receptor (beta chain). The sample originates from a study of shared clonotypes between healthy human individuals. Across the whole study: Researchers assigned three CD4 naive, three CD4 memory, two CD8 naive and one CD8 memory plate to each donor.

Authors' processing steps: Because ImmunoSEQ provided only junction sequences with no quality scores, the filtering differed. Measured with immunoSEQ multiplex PCR; TCRdb has only the in-frame clones, and not every one. That table gives V, J and clone size, and the DNA gave D and trimming. The data show hundreds of thousands of clones, with approximately 74% seen just once and approximately 1.8% held by the top ten. V was clipped by 3 bases and J by 6 bases; unmatched bases: 8. The CDR3 contains 16 residues. CDR1 is MGHRA, CDR2 YSYEKL, per germline. The source is a woman in her 30s in good health. Sequenced input: memory CD4+ T cells sorted from blood. Stated subset: CD45RA-negative fraction. The rearrangement uses TRBV4-1 and TRBJ2-1, with 10 nucleotides matching TRBD2. CDR3 bases: TGCGCCAGCAGCCAGGCCCTAGCGGGAGCCCTCAATGAGCAGTTCTTC. It specifies CASSQALAGALNEQFF.